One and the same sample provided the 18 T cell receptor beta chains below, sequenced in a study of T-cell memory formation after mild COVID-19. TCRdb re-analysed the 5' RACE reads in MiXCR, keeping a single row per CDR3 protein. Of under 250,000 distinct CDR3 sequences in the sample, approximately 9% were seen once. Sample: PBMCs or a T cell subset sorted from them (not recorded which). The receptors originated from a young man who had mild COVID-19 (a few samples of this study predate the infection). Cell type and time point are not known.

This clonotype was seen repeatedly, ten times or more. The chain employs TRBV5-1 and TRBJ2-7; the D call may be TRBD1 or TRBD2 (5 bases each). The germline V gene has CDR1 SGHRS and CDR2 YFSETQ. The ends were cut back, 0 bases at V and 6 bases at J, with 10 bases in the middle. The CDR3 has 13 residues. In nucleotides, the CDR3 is TGCGCCAGCAGCTTGGCGGGGACCGGCGAGCAGTACTTC. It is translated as CASSLAGTGEQYF.

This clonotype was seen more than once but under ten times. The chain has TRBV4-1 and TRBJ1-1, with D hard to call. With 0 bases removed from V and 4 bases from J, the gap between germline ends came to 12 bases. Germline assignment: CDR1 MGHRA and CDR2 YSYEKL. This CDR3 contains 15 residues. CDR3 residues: CASSQESGVGTEAFF. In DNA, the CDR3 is TGCGCCAGCAGCCAAGAATCTGGGGTTGGCACTGAAGCTTTCTTT.

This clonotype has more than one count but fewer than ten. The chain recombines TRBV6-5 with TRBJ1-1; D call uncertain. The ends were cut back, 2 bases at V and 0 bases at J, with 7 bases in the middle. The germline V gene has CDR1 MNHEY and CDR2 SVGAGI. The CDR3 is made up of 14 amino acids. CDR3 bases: TGTGCCAGCAGTTACCGCCCTCTGAACACTGAAGCTTTCTTT. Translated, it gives CASSYRPLNTEAFF.

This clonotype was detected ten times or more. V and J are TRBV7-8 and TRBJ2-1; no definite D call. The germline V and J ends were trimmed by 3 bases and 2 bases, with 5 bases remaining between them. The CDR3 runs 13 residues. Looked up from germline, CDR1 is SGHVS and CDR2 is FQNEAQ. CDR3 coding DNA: TGTGCCAGCAGCTTGGGAACCTACAATGAGCAGTTCTTC. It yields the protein CASSLGTYNEQFF.

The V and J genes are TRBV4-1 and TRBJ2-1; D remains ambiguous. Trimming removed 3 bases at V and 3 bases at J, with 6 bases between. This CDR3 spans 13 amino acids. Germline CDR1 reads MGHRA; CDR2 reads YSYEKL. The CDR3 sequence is CASSQLDYNEQFF. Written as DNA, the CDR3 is TGCGCCAGCAGCCAGCTAGACTACAATGAGCAGTTCTTC.

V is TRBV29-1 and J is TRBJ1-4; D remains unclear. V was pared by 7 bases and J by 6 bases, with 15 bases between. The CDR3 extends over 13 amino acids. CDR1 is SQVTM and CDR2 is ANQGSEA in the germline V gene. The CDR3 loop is CSGWGHLDEKLFF. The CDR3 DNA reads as TGCAGCGGGTGGGGTCACCTAGATGAAAAACTGTTTTTT.

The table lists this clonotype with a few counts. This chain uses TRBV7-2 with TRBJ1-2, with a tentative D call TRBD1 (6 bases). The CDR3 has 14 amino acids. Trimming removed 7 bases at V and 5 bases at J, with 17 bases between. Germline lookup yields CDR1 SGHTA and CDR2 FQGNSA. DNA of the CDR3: TGTGCCAGCACCACTAAGGGGGGGATATATGGCTACACCTTC. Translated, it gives CASTTKGGIYGYTF. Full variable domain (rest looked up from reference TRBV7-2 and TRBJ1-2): GAGVSQSPSNKVTEKGKDVELRCDPISGHTALYWYRQSLGQGLEFLIYFQGNSAPDKSGLPSDRFSAERTGGSVSTLTIQRTQQEDSAVYLCASTTKGGIYGYTFGSGTRLTVV.

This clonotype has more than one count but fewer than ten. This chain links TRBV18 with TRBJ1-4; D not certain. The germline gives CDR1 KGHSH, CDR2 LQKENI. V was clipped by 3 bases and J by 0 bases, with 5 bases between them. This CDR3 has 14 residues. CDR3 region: CASSPATTNEKLFF. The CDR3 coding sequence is TGTGCCAGCTCACCTGCAACAACTAATGAAAAACTGTTTTTT.

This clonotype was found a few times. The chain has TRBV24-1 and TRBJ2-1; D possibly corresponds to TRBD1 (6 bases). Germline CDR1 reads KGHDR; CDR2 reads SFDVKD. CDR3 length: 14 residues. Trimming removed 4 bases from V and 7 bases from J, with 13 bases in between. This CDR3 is CATSDSTGMNEQFF. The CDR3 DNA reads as TGTGCCACCAGTGACTCGACAGGTATGAATGAGCAGTTCTTC.

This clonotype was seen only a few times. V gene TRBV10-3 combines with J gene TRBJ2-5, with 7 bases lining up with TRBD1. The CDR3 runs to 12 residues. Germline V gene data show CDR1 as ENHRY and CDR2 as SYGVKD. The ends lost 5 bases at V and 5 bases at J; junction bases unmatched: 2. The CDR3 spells CAISRGGETQYF. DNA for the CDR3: TGTGCCATCAGTCGAGGGGGCGAGACCCAGTACTTC.

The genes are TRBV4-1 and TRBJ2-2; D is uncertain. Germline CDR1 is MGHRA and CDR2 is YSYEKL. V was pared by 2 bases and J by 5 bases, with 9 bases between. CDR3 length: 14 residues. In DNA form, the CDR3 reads TGCGCCAGCAGCCAATTGGACGGGACCGGGGAGCTGTTTTTT. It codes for CASSQLDGTGELFF.

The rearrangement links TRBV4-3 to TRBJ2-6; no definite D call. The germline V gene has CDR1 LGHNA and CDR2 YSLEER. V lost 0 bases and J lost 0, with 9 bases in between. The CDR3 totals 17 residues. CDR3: CASSQDSVISGANVLTF. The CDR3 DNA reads TGCGCCAGCAGCCAAGATTCAGTTATCTCTGGGGCCAACGTCCTGACTTTC.

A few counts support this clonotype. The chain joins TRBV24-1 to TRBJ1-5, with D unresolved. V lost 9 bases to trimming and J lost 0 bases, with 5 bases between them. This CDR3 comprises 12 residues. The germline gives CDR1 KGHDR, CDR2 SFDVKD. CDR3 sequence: CATQDSNQPQHF. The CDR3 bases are TGTGCCACCCAGGATAGCAATCAGCCCCAGCATTTT.

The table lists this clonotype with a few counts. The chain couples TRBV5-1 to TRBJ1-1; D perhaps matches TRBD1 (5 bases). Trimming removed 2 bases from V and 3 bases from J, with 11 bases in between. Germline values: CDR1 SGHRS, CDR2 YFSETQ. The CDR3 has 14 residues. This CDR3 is CASSFLGVDTEAFF. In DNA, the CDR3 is TGCGCCAGCAGCTTCTTAGGGGTGGACACTGAAGCTTTCTTT. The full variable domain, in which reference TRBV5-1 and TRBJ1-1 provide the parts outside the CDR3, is KAGVTQTPRYLIKTRGQQVTLSCSPISGHRSVSWYQQTPGQGLQFLFEYFSETQRNKGNFPGRFSGRQFSNSRSEMNVSTLELGDSALYLCASSFLGVDTEAFFGQGTRLTVV.

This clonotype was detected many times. The CDR3: CASSQEATKTDTQYF. The CDR3 region has the DNA TGTGCCAGCAGCCAAGAGGCAACAAAGACAGATACGCAGTATTTT. V gene TRBV3-2 combines with J gene TRBJ2-3. TRBV3-2 is a documented pseudogene. The CDR3 totals 15 residues.

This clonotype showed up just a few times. CDR3 amino acids: CASSDRAEGSTIYF. As DNA, the CDR3 is TGTGCCAGCAGTGATCGGGCCGAAGGGTCCACCATATATTTT. The chain uses TRBV6-1 and TRBJ1-3; D remains ambiguous. This CDR3 region has 14 residues. Germline CDR1 and CDR2: MNHNS and SASEGT. The V end lost 3 bases, the J end lost 9 bases, and 15 bases lay between the germline ends.

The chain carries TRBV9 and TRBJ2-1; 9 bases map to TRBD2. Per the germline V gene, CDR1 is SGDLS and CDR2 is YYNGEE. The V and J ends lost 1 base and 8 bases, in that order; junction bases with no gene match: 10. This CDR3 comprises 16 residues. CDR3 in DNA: TGTGCCAGCAGCGTAATAGGTGCGGGGGGGCAAGATGAGCAGTTCTTC. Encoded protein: CASSVIGAGGQDEQFF.

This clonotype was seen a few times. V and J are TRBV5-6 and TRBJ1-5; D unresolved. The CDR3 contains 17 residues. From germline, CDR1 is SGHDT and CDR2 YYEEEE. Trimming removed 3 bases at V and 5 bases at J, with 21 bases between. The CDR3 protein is CASSSLRRGSSDQPQHF. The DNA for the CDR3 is TGTGCCAGCAGCTCTCTAAGGCGGGGTTCAAGCGATCAGCCCCAGCATTTT.